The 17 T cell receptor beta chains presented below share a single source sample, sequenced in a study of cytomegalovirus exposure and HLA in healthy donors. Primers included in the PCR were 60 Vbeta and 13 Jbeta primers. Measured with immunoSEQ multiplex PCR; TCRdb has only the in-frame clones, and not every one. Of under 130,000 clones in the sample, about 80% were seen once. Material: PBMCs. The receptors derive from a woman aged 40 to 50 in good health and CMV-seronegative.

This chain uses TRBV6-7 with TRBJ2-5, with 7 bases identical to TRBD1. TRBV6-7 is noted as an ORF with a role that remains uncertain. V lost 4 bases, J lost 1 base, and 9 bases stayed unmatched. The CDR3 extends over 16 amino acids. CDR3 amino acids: CASSSPLDRRQETQYF. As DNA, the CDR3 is TGTGCCAGCAGTTCCCCGTTGGACAGGCGCCAAGAGACCCAGTACTTC.

CDR3 in DNA: TGCGCCAGCAGCTTTACAGGGGCGAACACCGGGGAGCTGTTTTTT. As protein: CASSFTGANTGELFF. The chain uses TRBV4-3 and TRBJ2-2; 7 bases are a match to TRBD1. Germline V gives CDR1 LGHNA, CDR2 YSLEER. CDR3 length: 15 residues. V was clipped by 5 bases and J by 0 bases; unmatched bases: 3.

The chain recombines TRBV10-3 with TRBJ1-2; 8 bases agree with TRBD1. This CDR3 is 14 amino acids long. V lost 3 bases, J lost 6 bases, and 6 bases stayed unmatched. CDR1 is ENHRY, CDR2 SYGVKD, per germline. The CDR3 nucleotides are TGTGCCATCAGTGACCCCAGGGGGCGGGATGGCTACACCTTC. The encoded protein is CAISDPRGRDGYTF.

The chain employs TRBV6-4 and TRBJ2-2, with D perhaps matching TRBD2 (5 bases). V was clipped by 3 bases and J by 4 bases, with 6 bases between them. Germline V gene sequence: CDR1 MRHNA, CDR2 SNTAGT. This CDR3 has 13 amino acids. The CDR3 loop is CASSDTSTGELFF. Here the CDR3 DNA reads TGTGCCAGCAGTGATACTAGCACCGGGGAGCTGTTTTTT.

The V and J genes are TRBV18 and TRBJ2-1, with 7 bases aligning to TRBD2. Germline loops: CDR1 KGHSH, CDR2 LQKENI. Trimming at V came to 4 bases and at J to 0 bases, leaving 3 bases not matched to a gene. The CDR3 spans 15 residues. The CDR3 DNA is TGTGCCAGCTCACAGTCTAGCGGCTCCTACAATGAGCAGTTCTTC. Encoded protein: CASSQSSGSYNEQFF. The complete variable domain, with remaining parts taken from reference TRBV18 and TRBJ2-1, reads NAGVMQNPRHLVRRRGQEARLRCSPMKGHSHVYWYRQLPEEGLKFMVYLQKENIIDESGMPKERFSAEFPKEGPSILRIQQVVRGDSAAYFCASSQSSGSYNEQFFGPGTRLTVL.

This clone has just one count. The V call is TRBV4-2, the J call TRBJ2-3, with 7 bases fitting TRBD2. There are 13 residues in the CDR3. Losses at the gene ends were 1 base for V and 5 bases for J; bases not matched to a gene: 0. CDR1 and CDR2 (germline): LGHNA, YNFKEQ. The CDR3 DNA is TGTGCCAGCAGCCAAGCGGGAGGAGATACGCAGTATTTT. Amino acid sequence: CASSQAGGDTQYF.

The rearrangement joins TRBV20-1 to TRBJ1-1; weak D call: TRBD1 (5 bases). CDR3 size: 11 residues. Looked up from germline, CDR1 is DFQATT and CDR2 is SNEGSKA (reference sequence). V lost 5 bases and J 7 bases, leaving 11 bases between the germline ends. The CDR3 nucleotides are TGCAGTGCTGGGAGGGGAATTGAAGCTTTCTTT. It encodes CSAGRGIEAFF.

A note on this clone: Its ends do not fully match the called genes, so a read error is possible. In DNA, the CDR3 is TGTGCCAGCAGTGCTCCTGGGGAGGGCCGTGCGCACTTC. Its translation is CASSAPGEGRAHF. The chain carries TRBV28 and TRBJ2-7; 7 bases match TRBD2. Looked up from germline, CDR1 is MDHEN and CDR2 is SYDVKM. CDR3 length: 13 amino acids. The entire variable domain, with the rest obtained from reference TRBV28 and TRBJ2-7, is as follows: DVKVTQSSRYLVKRTGEKVFLECVQDMDHENMFWYRQDPGLGLRLIYFSYDVKMKEKGDIPEGYSVSREKKERFSLILESASTNQTSMYLCASSAPGEGRAHFGPGTRLTVT.

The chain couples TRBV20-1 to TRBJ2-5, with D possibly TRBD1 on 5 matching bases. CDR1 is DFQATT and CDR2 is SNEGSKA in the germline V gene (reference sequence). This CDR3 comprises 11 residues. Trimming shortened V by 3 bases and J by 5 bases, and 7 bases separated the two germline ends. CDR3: CSASKGETQYF. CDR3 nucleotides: TGCAGTGCTAGCAAGGGGGAGACCCAGTACTTC.

As DNA, the CDR3 is TGTGCCAGCTCATCGACAGGGCAGGGATGGTCCTACGAGCAGTACTTC. This sequence encodes CASSSTGQGWSYEQYF. The chain is built from TRBV18 and TRBJ2-7; 7 nucleotides agree with TRBD1. With 5 bases clipped from V and 1 base from J, the junction kept 11 bases outside the gene matches. The CDR3 totals 16 residues. Germline V lookup: CDR1 KGHSH, CDR2 LQKENI.

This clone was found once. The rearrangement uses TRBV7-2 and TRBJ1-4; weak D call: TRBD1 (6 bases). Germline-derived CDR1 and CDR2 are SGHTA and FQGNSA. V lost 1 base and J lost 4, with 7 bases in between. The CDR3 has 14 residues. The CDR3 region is CASSLGTDNEKLFF. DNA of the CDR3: TGTGCCAGCAGCTTAGGGACAGATAATGAAAAACTGTTTTTT.

CDR3 nucleotides: TGTGCCAGCAGCTTGACTAGCGGGAGGGCCGAGACCCAGTACTTC. Amino acids: CASSLTSGRAETQYF. This chain connects TRBV11-2 to TRBJ2-5, with 14 positions matching TRBD2. Germline V gene sequence: CDR1 SGHAT, CDR2 FQNNGV. Unmatched junction bases numbered 2, after V lost 3 bases and J lost 5 bases. There are 15 residues in the CDR3. Full variable domain (missing parts from reference TRBV11-2 and TRBJ2-5): EAGVAQSPRYKIIEKRQSVAFWCNPISGHATLYWYQQILGQGPKLLIQFQNNGVVDDSQLPKDRFSAERLKGVDSTLKIQPAKLEDSAVYLCASSLTSGRAETQYFGPGTRLLVL.

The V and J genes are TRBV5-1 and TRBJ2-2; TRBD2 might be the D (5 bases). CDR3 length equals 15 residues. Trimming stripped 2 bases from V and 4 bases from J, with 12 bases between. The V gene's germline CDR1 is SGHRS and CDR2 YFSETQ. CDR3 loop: CASSFLASGTGELFF. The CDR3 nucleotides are TGCGCCAGCAGCTTCCTAGCTTCGGGCACCGGGGAGCTGTTTTTT.

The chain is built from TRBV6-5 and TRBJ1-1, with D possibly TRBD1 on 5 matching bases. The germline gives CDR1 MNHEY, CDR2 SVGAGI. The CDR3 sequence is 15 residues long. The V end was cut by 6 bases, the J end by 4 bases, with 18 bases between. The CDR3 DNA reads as TGTGCCAGCAGCTCAGGAGTATGGGGGGGCACTGAAGCTTTCTTT. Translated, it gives CASSSGVWGGTEAFF.

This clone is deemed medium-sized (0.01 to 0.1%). CDR3 sequence: CASSHGDGYTF. The CDR3 coding sequence is TGCGCCAGCAGCCACGGGGATGGCTACACCTTC. V gene TRBV4-1 combines with J gene TRBJ1-2, with no clear D. Trimming cost V 3 bases and J 6 bases, with 5 bases left between them. CDR3 size: 11 residues. Germline V gives CDR1 MGHRA, CDR2 YSYEKL.

CDR3 coding DNA: TGTGCCAGCAGTTTATCAACAGGGTTGGGGCAGTTCTTC. Amino acid sequence: CASSLSTGLGQFF. The rearrangement links TRBV28 to TRBJ2-1; tentatively, D is TRBD1 (6 bases). V was shortened by 1 base and J by 12 bases, with 13 bases between the two germline ends. Germline CDR1 MDHEN, CDR2 SYDVKM. The CDR3 length is 13 residues.

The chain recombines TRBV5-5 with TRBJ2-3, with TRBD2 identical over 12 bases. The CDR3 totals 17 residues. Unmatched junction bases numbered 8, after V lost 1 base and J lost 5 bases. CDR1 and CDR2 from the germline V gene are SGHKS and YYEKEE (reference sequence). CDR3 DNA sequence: TGTGCCAGCAGCTTGTCGACGACTAGCGGGAGTGGAGATACGCAGTATTTT. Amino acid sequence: CASSLSTTSGSGDTQYF.